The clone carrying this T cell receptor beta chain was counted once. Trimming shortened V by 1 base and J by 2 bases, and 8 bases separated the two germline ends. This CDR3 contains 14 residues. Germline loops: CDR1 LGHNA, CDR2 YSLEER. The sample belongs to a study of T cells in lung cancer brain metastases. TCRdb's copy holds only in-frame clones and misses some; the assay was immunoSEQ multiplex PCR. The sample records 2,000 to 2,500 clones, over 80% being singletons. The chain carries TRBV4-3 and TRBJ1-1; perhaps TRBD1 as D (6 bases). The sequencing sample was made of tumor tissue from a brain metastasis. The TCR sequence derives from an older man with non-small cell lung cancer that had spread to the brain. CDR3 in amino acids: CASSQGTANTEAFF. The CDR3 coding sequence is TGCGCCAGCAGCCAAGGGACAGCCAACACTGAAGCTTTCTTT.